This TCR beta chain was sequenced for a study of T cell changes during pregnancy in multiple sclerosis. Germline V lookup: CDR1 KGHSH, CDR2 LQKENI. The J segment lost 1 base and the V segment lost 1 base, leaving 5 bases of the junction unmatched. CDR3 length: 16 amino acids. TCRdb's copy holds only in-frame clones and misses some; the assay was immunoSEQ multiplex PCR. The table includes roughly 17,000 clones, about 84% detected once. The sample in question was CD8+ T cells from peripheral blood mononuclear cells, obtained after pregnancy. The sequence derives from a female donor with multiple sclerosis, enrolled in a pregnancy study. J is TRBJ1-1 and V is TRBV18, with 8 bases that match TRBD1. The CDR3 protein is CASSPLQGESNTEAFF. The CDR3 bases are TGTGCCAGCTCACCACTACAGGGGGAATCGAACACTGAAGCTTTCTTT.